These 4 T cell receptor beta chains share one sample of origin, sequenced in a study of cytotoxic CD8 clonotypes in ibrutinib-treated CLL. TCRdb's table, derived via immunoSEQ multiplex PCR, lists solely in-frame clones and lacks some. The table includes over 95,000 clones, 55% to 75% detected once. The material sequenced was PBMCs, taken after 24 months of ibrutinib treatment. All receptors derive from a human donor with chronic lymphocytic leukemia.

The gene calls are TRBV7-2 and TRBJ2-5; D remains unclear. Germline loops: CDR1 SGHTA, CDR2 FQGNSA. This CDR3 comprises 13 residues. Trimming pared 5 bases from V and 5 bases from J, leaving 12 bases between. CDR3 bases: TGTGCCAGCAGCCAGGACCGATATGAGACCCAGTACTTC. It specifies CASSQDRYETQYF.

This clone has only a few counts. V gene TRBV7-6 combines with J gene TRBJ2-5; tentatively, D is TRBD1 (6 bases). The CDR3 has 14 amino acids. The V end lost 5 bases, the J end lost 3 bases, and 13 bases lay between the germline ends. CDR1 is SGHVS, CDR2 FNYEAQ, per germline. Here the CDR3 reads CASSTGTSKETQYF. The CDR3 DNA reads as TGTGCCAGCAGCACCGGGACAAGCAAAGAGACCCAGTACTTC.

This CDR3 reads CASSAPGQGRSDGYTF. CDR3 bases: TGTGCCAGTAGTGCTCCGGGACAGGGTAGGAGCGATGGCTACACCTTC. The J gene is TRBJ1-2, the V gene TRBV19, with 9 bases that match TRBD1. Trimming at V came to 5 bases and at J to 6 bases, leaving 13 bases not matched to a gene. This CDR3 spans 16 amino acids. Germline CDR1 LNHDA, CDR2 SQIVND (reference sequence).

This clone was counted only a few times. The gene calls are TRBV5-1 and TRBJ1-3; D is undetermined. Between the trimmed V and J ends, which lost 4 bases and 8 bases, there was a span of 10 bases. Looked up from germline, CDR1 is SGHRS and CDR2 is YFSETQ. The CDR3 is 12 amino acids. The CDR3 region is CASSEGGDTIYF. The CDR3 DNA is TGCGCCAGCAGCGAGGGTGGCGACACCATATATTTT.